The sequence of this T cell receptor beta chain was determined in a study of shared clonotypes between healthy human individuals. As to this clone: The antigen is undetermined.

Broader study findings: It was the few donors that limited the genetic and exposure-history diversity represented.

Terminally differentiated effector memory CD45RA+ cells were excluded from the naive CD8 cells, which were CD45RO-negative and positively selected for CCR7. This CDR3 is 17 amino acids long. TCRdb keeps only in-frame clones here, not all; method: immunoSEQ multiplex PCR. The sample shows 750,000 to 1,000,000 clones, 85% to 95% of them seen only once. The chain combines TRBV7-5 with TRBJ2-7; no check of the table's D call, TRBD2, against the DNA was made. TRBV7-5 counts as a pseudogene. This TCR was sampled from a man aged 25 to 40 in good health. Input material: naive CD8+ T cells sorted from blood. This chain's CDR3 is CVRSFPPRTGDNYEQYF. The CDR3 region has the DNA TGTGTCAGAAGCTTCCCACCCCGGACCGGGGATAACTACGAGCAGTACTTC.